A single sample is the source of the 20 T cell receptor beta chains below, sequenced in a study of early stage breast cancer tumors. The repertoire was sequenced with immunoSEQ multiplex PCR; TCRdb's copy has only in-frame clones and lacks some. Of about 7,900 clones in the sample, 62% were seen once. Specimen: breast tumor tissue. These receptors came from a person aged 65-85 years with breast cancer.

This chain joins TRBV19 and TRBJ2-1; TRBD2 matches 10 bases. Germline V gene sequence: CDR1 LNHDA, CDR2 SQIVND (reference sequence). The CDR3 consists of 16 residues. The V segment lost 2 bases and the J segment 2 bases; nucleotides outside the gene matches: 3. The CDR3 protein is CASSIIAGGPYNEQFF. The CDR3 DNA follows: TGTGCCAGTAGTATAATAGCGGGGGGCCCCTACAATGAGCAGTTCTTC.

The chain is built from TRBV7-2 and TRBJ2-2; tentatively, D is TRBD2 (5 bases). Germline lookup yields CDR1 SGHTA and CDR2 FQGNSA. The CDR3 extends over 13 amino acids. V was pared by 4 bases and J by 4 bases, with 7 bases between. CDR3 region: CASSSEGTGELFF. DNA of the CDR3: TGTGCCAGCAGCTCAGAGGGCACCGGGGAGCTGTTTTTT.

The V call is TRBV6-5, the J call TRBJ2-5, with 8 bases that match TRBD2. Germline V gene sequence: CDR1 MNHEY, CDR2 SVGAGI. CDR3 size: 14 residues. V lost 6 bases, J lost 4 bases, and 7 bases stayed unmatched. CDR3 sequence: CASSNGGARETQYF. The CDR3 DNA reads as TGTGCCAGCAGCAACGGGGGGGCACGAGAGACCCAGTACTTC.

The chain has TRBV5-1 and TRBJ2-3; 10 nucleotides align to TRBD2. The CDR3 contains 16 residues. The V segment lost 2 bases and the J segment 2 bases; nucleotides outside the gene matches: 5. CDR1 and CDR2 from the germline V gene are SGHRS and YFSETQ. The CDR3 bases are TGCGCCAGCAGCTTAGATAGCGGGGGGCTCACAGATACGCAGTATTTT. This translates into CASSLDSGGLTDTQYF.

V gene TRBV7-6 combines with J gene TRBJ2-3, with 13 bases that match TRBD2. The CDR3 consists of 16 residues. CDR1 is SGHVS and CDR2 is FNYEAQ in the germline V gene. The trim removed 6 bases at V and 4 bases at J, leaving 7 bases unmatched. In DNA, the CDR3 is TGTGCCAGCAGTTTGGGACTAGCGGGGAGATCAGATACGCAGTATTTT. Translating gives CASSLGLAGRSDTQYF.

Only one count was recorded for this clone. The chain combines TRBV6-6 with TRBJ2-7, with D tentatively TRBD2 (5 bases). The CDR3 consists of 12 residues. Germline loops: CDR1 MNHNY, CDR2 SVGAGI (reference sequence). Trimming removed 5 bases at V and 6 bases at J, with 11 bases between. The DNA for the CDR3 is TGTGCCAGCAGTGCCTCGGCGGGCGAGCAGTACTTC. Encoded protein: CASSASAGEQYF.

A few counts support this clone. The genes are TRBV5-4 and TRBJ2-7; TRBD1 is a possible D gene (6 bases). The CDR3 is 13 amino acids. Germline values: CDR1 SGHNT, CDR2 YYREEE (reference sequence). The V end lost 3 bases, the J end lost 3 bases, and 10 bases lay between the germline ends. CDR3 nucleotide sequence: TGTGCCAGCAGCTCAGGACAGAGCTACGAGCAGTACTTC. Translation gives CASSSGQSYEQYF.

The V call is TRBV7-2, the J call TRBJ2-7, with D tentatively TRBD2 (5 bases). V was trimmed by 2 bases and J by 0 bases, leaving 17 bases between them. Per the germline V gene, CDR1 is SGHTA and CDR2 is FQGNSA. The CDR3 has 17 residues. CDR3 loop: CASSLISSALSSYEQYF. CDR3 sequence (DNA): TGTGCCAGCAGCTTAATTAGTAGCGCCCTGAGCTCCTACGAGCAGTACTTC.

This chain uses TRBV23-1 with TRBJ1-2; tentatively, D is TRBD1 (5 bases). TRBV23-1 belongs to the ORF category, with a function that is uncertain. V was shortened by 2 bases and J by 5 bases, with 12 bases between the two germline ends. This CDR3 spans 14 amino acids. The CDR3 reads CASSQLGPFYGYTF. The DNA for the CDR3 is TGCGCCAGCAGTCAACTGGGGCCATTTTATGGCTACACCTTC.

The chain joins TRBV11-2 to TRBJ2-5, with TRBD2 matching 11 bases. The length of the CDR3 is 15 residues. CDR1 is SGHAT and CDR2 is FQNNGV in the germline V gene. The V segment lost 5 bases and the J segment 1 base; nucleotides outside the gene matches: 3. CDR3 protein: CASSPGTSGQETQYF. The CDR3 DNA follows: TGTGCCAGCAGCCCCGGGACTAGCGGCCAAGAGACCCAGTACTTC. The complete variable domain, with remaining parts taken from reference TRBV11-2 and TRBJ2-5, reads EAGVAQSPRYKIIEKRQSVAFWCNPISGHATLYWYQQILGQGPKLLIQFQNNGVVDDSQLPKDRFSAERLKGVDSTLKIQPAKLEDSAVYLCASSPGTSGQETQYFGPGTRLLVL.

A single count supports this clone. V usage is TRBV5-8 and J usage is TRBJ1-6; D gene uncertain. The CDR3 runs 16 residues. Germline-derived CDR1 and CDR2 are SGHTS and YDEGEE. Trimming left V 0 bases short and J 6 bases short, with 13 bases between. CDR3 coding DNA: TGTGCCAGCAGCTTGGTCGGTCAGGCCTCTAATTCACCCCTCCACTTT. This translates into CASSLVGQASNSPLHF.

The V call is TRBV19, the J call TRBJ2-4; a possible D gene is TRBD2 (5 bases). This CDR3 contains 16 residues. From germline, CDR1 is LNHDA and CDR2 SQIVND (reference sequence). The ends were cut back, 3 bases at V and 0 bases at J, with 12 bases in the middle. CDR3 DNA: TGTGCCAGTAGTATCACCGCGGGCGGAGCCAAAAACATTCAGTACTTC. Amino acid sequence: CASSITAGGAKNIQYF.

This chain joins TRBV19 and TRBJ2-7, with 7 bases identical to TRBD2. This CDR3 spans 14 amino acids. V shed 5 bases and J 0 bases; nucleotides not matched to a gene: 4. Germline V gene data show CDR1 as LNHDA and CDR2 as SQIVND (reference sequence). The CDR3 is CASSPSGDSYEQYF. In DNA, the CDR3 is TGTGCCAGTAGTCCTAGCGGAGACTCCTACGAGCAGTACTTC. Variable domain in full (rest from reference TRBV19 and TRBJ2-7): DGGITQSPKYLFRKEGQNVTLSCEQNLNHDAMYWYRQDPGQGLRLIYYSQIVNDFQKGDIAEGYSVSREKKESFPLTVTSAQKNPTAFYLCASSPSGDSYEQYFGPGTRLTVT.

This chain connects TRBV7-8 to TRBJ2-2; 13 bases fit TRBD2. Trimming removed 5 bases from V and 8 bases from J; junction bases left unmatched: 5. The CDR3 totals 15 residues. The germline CDR1 and CDR2 sequences are SGHVS and FQNEAQ. CDR3 DNA: TGTGCCAGCAGCGCCGGACTAGCGGGGGCAGGGGAGCTGTTTTTT. Translation: CASSAGLAGAGELFF.

The rearrangement links TRBV9 to TRBJ2-3, with D possibly TRBD2 on 6 matching bases. The CDR3 is made up of 15 amino acids. Germline CDR1 and CDR2: SGDLS and YYNGEE. Trimming pared 3 bases from V and 2 bases from J, leaving 13 bases between. CDR3 residues: CASSALGGSTDTQYF. Here the CDR3 DNA reads TGTGCCAGCAGCGCACTCGGGGGTTCCACAGATACGCAGTATTTT.

This chain uses TRBV27 with TRBJ1-6; 8 nucleotides match TRBD1. Germline V gene lookup returns CDR1 MNHEY and CDR2 SMNVEV (reference sequence). This CDR3 is 15 amino acids long. V lost 6 bases to trimming and J lost 4 bases; unmatched junction nucleotides: 5. CDR3 protein: CASSRRQGYNSPLHF. CDR3 nucleotides: TGTGCCAGCAGCCGACGACAGGGGTATAATTCACCCCTCCACTTT.

This chain uses TRBV10-3 with TRBJ2-2; maybe TRBD1 (5 bases). V was pared by 8 bases and J by 4 bases, with 11 bases between. This CDR3 region has 13 residues. Germline V gene lookup returns CDR1 ENHRY and CDR2 SYGVKD. Here the CDR3 DNA reads TGTGCCATCTTCAGGGCCGGCACCGGGGAGCTGTTTTTT. Translating it yields CAIFRAGTGELFF.

The chain has TRBV28 and TRBJ1-4; 7 bases are shared with TRBD1. CDR1 is MDHEN, CDR2 SYDVKM, per germline. CDR3 length: 14 residues. After removal of 3 bases from V and 4 bases from J, the junction contained 2 bases not matched to a gene. This chain's CDR3 is CASSFQGGNEKLFF. In DNA, the CDR3 is TGTGCCAGCAGTTTTCAGGGGGGTAATGAAAAACTGTTTTTT.

V is TRBV6-1 and J is TRBJ1-4; possible D gene TRBD1, 5 bases. CDR1 and CDR2 (germline): MNHNS, SASEGT. The CDR3 has 16 amino acids. V lost 3 bases, J lost 1 base, and 12 bases lay in between. The DNA for the CDR3 is TGTGCCAGCAGTGAGGTCCACAGGATAACTAATGAAAAACTGTTTTTT. This gives the protein CASSEVHRITNEKLFF.

This chain connects TRBV2 to TRBJ1-1; 7 bases match TRBD1. This CDR3 has 15 amino acids. Per the germline V gene, CDR1 is SNHLY and CDR2 is FYNNEI. Trimming at V came to 5 bases and at J to 6 bases, leaving 12 bases not matched to a gene. The CDR3 nucleotides read TGTGCCAGCAGTCCAAGAGGGGGCGGATCCCCTGAAGCTTTCTTT. This sequence encodes CASSPRGGGSPEAFF.